This entry features one T cell receptor beta chain sequence. Its binding antigen is unknown. No quality values exist for individual bases; no much larger clone is one base distant. The data belong to a study of cytomegalovirus exposure and HLA in healthy donors (dated 2017 in TCRdb). Broadly, across the study: An earlier analysis of under 600 of the donors reported roughly 270 Gb of sequence data and 117 million unique TCR beta sequences from about 180 million T cells. Roughly 300 gigabases of sequencing data and around 87 million unique TCR sequences were included in an early release covering over 600 HLA-typed donors. Among the roughly 380 genotyped donors, around 81% belonged to the genetic ancestry cluster associated with self-reported Caucasian donors. The aim of the study was to test whether cataloging public T cell receptors could identify signatures of past pathogen exposure. The T cell repertoires of around 670 subjects were profiled by immunosequencing and related to cytomegalovirus serostatus. In addition to the first cohort of 666 subjects, a separate validation cohort of 130 or so different subjects was used. High-throughput TCR immunosequencing, statistical association of individual TCRs with disease status, and machine learning were combined to predict cytomegalovirus infection status. In a later analysis, previously published TCR beta repertoires from 550 to 700 donors were re-analyzed and high-resolution HLA genotyping was added so that TCR occurrence patterns could be studied. Rather than using new phenotypic data, the later analysis identified candidate immune exposures from TCR beta sequences and from how often those sequences occurred across donors. An earlier analysis of roughly 600 of the donors used high-throughput TCR beta sequencing to judge whether each TCR beta V gene segment behaved as functional or pseudogenic. Donor age, sex, ethnicity and CMV serostatus were compiled together with the repertoire data. In a later genetic analysis, genome-wide SNP genotypes for about three fifths of the 666 donors were used, and that subset was treated as a discovery cohort. Every repertoire in the discovery cohort had been generated on one and the same sequencing platform. HLA typing covered class I and class II loci at four-digit resolution. Typing coverage varied by locus: 629-630 donors for A, B, C, DRB1 and DQB1; approximately 560 for DQA1; more than 600 for DPA1; approximately 470 for DPB1. About five DR-DQ haplotypes were handled as single units for association and clustering because linkage in the cohort was strong. Across roughly 420 genotyped donors of the cohort, an average of about 240,000 unique TCR beta nucleotide sequences per donor were sequenced, and approximately 17% of those sequences were non-productive. The full study reports these points: Because some donors lacked HLA typing at each locus, the association tests relied only on the typed subset. In this cohort, only TCR beta chains were sequenced, and detectable features were limited by the absence of alpha or paired-chain data. Linkage disequilibrium might explain the correlated functional status among segregating V segments, but an unknown experimental factor could not be excluded. In an earlier analysis of approximately 590 of the donors, most TCR beta V segments were observed in productive rearrangements about 87% or about 30% of the time, broadly matching IMGT annotations. Presence/absence analyses assumed roughly uniform sequencing depth across donors, an assumption that may not hold. In the study, 150 to 200 TCR beta chains were listed as associated with cytomegalovirus. Immune exposure information for the cohort was limited to CMV serostatus. Approximately 16 rarely observed V segments, including chromosome 9 orphons, were excluded from the earlier analysis of approximately 500 of the donors because counts were too low. Assigning TCR associations to individual alleles was difficult when HLA alleles, especially DR and DQ, strongly co-occurred. In both the original and validation cohorts, the classifier was reported to diagnose cytomegalovirus status with high specificity and sensitivity. V-gene and J-gene trimming of TCR beta chains was associated with a missense DCLRE1C variant in a later genetic analysis, and the association was replicated in an independent cohort. Compared with the roughly 700-donor mean, donors in an Asian-associated ancestry cluster had fewer N-insertions in productive TCRs, according to a later genetic analysis. A later analysis reported that several top co-occurrence clusters appeared linked to parvovirus B19, influenza, CMV and Epstein-Barr virus. A later analysis associated about 18,000 TCR beta sequences with specific HLA alleles at a false discovery rate of 0.05. The sequencing pipeline was judged likely to have produced a cluster of highly shared sequence variants as a technical artifact. In a later analysis, TCR association rates were found to vary across HLA loci, with the most associated TCRs seen for DRB1 alleles and the fewest for HLA-C alleles. A further reported finding was that TCR beta sequences accurately predicted the HLA-A and HLA-B alleles for most subjects in the first cohort. In a later analysis, most CMV-associated TCR beta chains were found to appear HLA-restricted, with HLA associations seemingly driven largely by CMV exposure. Across donors, most TCR sequences were observed very rarely, whereas some public TCRs were present in many individuals. In vitro tests confirmed that three of the cytomegalovirus-associated TCR beta chains recognize cytomegalovirus antigens. The authors suggested that the approach could potentially be generalized to other disease states and immunological phenotypes. In a later analysis, HLA-associated TCR beta chains were found to be more clonally expanded and to have lower generation probabilities than equally common non-associated chains.

The cohort was made up of 500 to 800 healthy bone marrow donors. All cohort members were sampled while nominally healthy, although unrecorded immune exposures were likely present. The donor tested CMV seronegative, placing the donor among the 350 to 400 seronegative members of the cohort. Each donor provided a peripheral blood sample, and peripheral blood mononuclear cells were used for TCR beta sequencing. Genomic DNA extraction from the blood cell samples was performed with the Qiagen DNeasy Blood Extraction Kit. The method was the immunoSEQ multiplex PCR assay. For the multiplex PCR, a mixture combining 60 forward primers for TCR Vbeta segments and 13 reverse primers for TCR Jbeta segments was used. Amplification of the CDR3 region of rearranged TCR beta genes was performed with a multiplex PCR assay on genomic DNA. The amplified TCR beta libraries were sequenced on the Illumina HiSeq System as 87-base-pair reads. The original methods were these. Across the roughly 640 repertoires, a later analysis counted tens of millions of unique TCR beta chains, approximately 10 million of which were shared by at least two donors. Raw reads were error-corrected and collapsed into unique sequences by a nearest-neighbor algorithm in which closely related sequences were merged to remove PCR and sequencing errors. CDR3 sequences were aligned to IMGT reference sequences to assign V, D and J gene segments. For a sequence to be retained, a match of at least six nucleotides to both a V gene segment and a J gene segment was required. Rearrangements were classified as productive when the CDR3 lacked stop codons and remained in frame with V and J, and all other rearrangements were classified as non-productive. Following IMGT convention, CDR3 was defined as the stretch from the second conserved V-encoded cysteine to the conserved J-encoded phenylalanine. In an earlier analysis of more than 550 of the donors, sequences lacking an unambiguous match to a single V gene segment were excluded. In an earlier analysis of several hundred of the donors, V segments were called functional above 56.7% productive rearrangements and were called segregating when the between-donor standard deviation exceeded 5%. A statistical classification framework was built for diagnosing cytomegalovirus status from the catalog of TCR beta chain sequences. In a later analysis, TCR nucleotide sequences were compared against IMGT/GENE-DB human TR gene sequences so that V and J genes could be assigned. A later analysis assigned CDR3 sequences and most-parsimonious VDJ recombination scenarios with the TCRdist pipeline. In a later analysis, every TCR beta chain was defined by the combination of its CDR3 amino acid sequence and its V-gene family, and reads without a unique V-gene family were dropped. To address suspected cross-contamination and a sequencing artifact, a later analysis removed roughly 640 highly shared, low-generation-probability nucleotide sequences. A later analysis calculated a clonal expansion index for each public chain from normalized within-repertoire ranks of inferred template counts. A later analysis computed generation probabilities with a VDJ recombination model fitted to out-of-frame rearrangements, and checked the results against IGoR. Hypergeometric tests were used in a later analysis to score TCR-TCR, TCR-HLA and TCR-CMV co-occurrence, with a repertoire-size bias correction applied to the TCR pairs. A later analysis estimated false discovery rates by permuting HLA or CMV assignments 20 times. A later analysis grouped co-occurring TCRs with DBSCAN, adding TCRdist sequence similarity when clustering within HLA-allele-positive subsets. For co-occurrence clustering, repertoires with fewer than 30,000 or more than 120,000 public chains were excluded, along with five repertoires with anomalous nucleotide sharing. The table was pulled from immuneACCESS by TCRdb, which kept in-frame rearrangements only. Such tables lose some clones; where checked, under half of the loss comes from unresolved V genes, and the rest has no known cause. The V and J calls and the clone size are those of that table, but D and trimming were determined from the DNA. The sample table holds around 150,000 clones, of which approximately 81% were seen once. The biggest ten clones account for around 1.9% of the sample.

The specimen was PBMCs. The TCR originated in a man between 18 and 35 years old in good health and CMV-seronegative.

The CDR3 loop reads CASSLEAHNEQFF. The DNA is as follows: TGCGCCAGCAGCTTGGAAGCGCACAATGAGCAGTTCTTC. The chain employs TRBV5-1 and TRBJ2-1, with an unclear D gene assignment. From the cysteine up to the phenylalanine, the CDR3 has a length of 13 residues. The only DNA kept is the CDR3, 39 bases in frame from the first base. CDR1 and CDR2 are drawn from the germline V gene: SGHRS, YFSETQ. Relative to germline, V is 0 bases shorter and J is 5 bases shorter, with 6 bases between their ends.